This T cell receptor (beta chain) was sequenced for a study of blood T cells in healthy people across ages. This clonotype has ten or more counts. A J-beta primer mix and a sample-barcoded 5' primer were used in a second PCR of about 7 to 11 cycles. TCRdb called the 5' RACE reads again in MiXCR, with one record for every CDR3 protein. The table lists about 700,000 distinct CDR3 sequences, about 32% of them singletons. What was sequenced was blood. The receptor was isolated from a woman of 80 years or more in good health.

The DNA of the CDR3 is TGTGCCACCAGCAGGGACAGGGCGGGCTATGGCTACACCTTC. Translating gives CATSRDRAGYGYTF. The chain couples TRBV15 to TRBJ1-2; 8 bases are a match to TRBD1. CDR3 length equals 14 residues. Germline V lookup: CDR1 LNHNV, CDR2 YYDKDF (reference sequence). The junction had 4 bases not matched to a gene; V was cut back by 3 bases and J by 4 bases.